This T cell receptor (beta chain) was recovered during a study of sequential checkpoint blockade in melanoma. Study-level background: Arm A got nivolumab then ipilimumab; arm B the reverse, 1:1.

This clone was found a few times. Compared with germline, one end of the junction differs, possibly owing to a read error. Treatment given: randomized to nivolumab then ipilimumab (arm A) or the reverse (arm B). Germline CDR1 is MNHEY and CDR2 is SVGAGI. CDR3 length equals 14 residues. Measured with immunoSEQ multiplex PCR; TCRdb has only the in-frame clones, and not every one. The profile shows under 20,000 clones, 69% of them singletons. The V gene is TRBV6-5, the J gene TRBJ2-1, with TRBD1 matching 8 bases. The source of this sequence is a human donor with melanoma. The sequences come from CD8+ T cells sorted from blood (inferred from file names), collected from a patient given nivolumab and ipilimumab in sequence. The CDR3 loop is CASSESTGVNEQFF. CDR3 bases: TGCGCCAGCAGTGAGTCGACAGGGGTCAATGAGCAGTTCTTC.